This T cell receptor (beta chain) is from a study of T cell clones after liver transplantation. At the level of the study: Third-party-reactive TCRbeta sequences from pre-transplant mixed lymphocyte reactions served as antigen-independent comparators. Subjects received no induction therapy and standard immunosuppression until randomization at 12-24 months post-transplant. Study results and limitations: In most of the 8 subjects, circulating graft-donor-reactive CD4 TCRbeta sequences fell significantly after transplant. The donor-reactive repertoire was only partly measurable in two subjects, lacking donor cells.

Regarding this clone: Its antigen is as yet unknown.

The CDR3 has 16 amino acids. Trimming removed 0 bases at V and 0 bases at J, with 9 bases between. From germline, CDR1 is SEHNR and CDR2 FQNEAQ (reference sequence). TCRdb's table, derived via immunoSEQ multiplex PCR, lists solely in-frame clones and lacks some. The table lists nearly 15,000 clones, about 93% of them singletons. This specimen consisted of CD8+ T cells from blood, obtained before liver transplant. The origin of this receptor is a human donor who received a liver transplant. The gene calls are TRBV7-9 and TRBJ2-4; no definite D call. CDR3 sequence: CASSLAVGIAKNIQYF. Here the CDR3 DNA reads TGTGCCAGCAGCTTAGCGGTCGGAATAGCCAAAAACATTCAGTACTTC.